The 27 T cell receptor beta chains listed next were all sequenced from one sample in a study of post-analysis software for immune sequencing data. Broader study findings: Elevated frequency relative to controls characterized four or five TRBV segments in patients, TRBV5-6, TRBV5-1 and TRBV20-1 among them.

Prepared libraries of TCR beta cDNA carried unique molecular identifiers. TCRdb redid the calling of the PCR reads with MiXCR, one entry per CDR3 protein. The sample yields 400,000 to 500,000 distinct CDR3 sequences, 39% seen once. The antigens these receptors bind are not known. Sequencing was carried out using blood. These receptors came from a girl aged 2 to 10 with multiple sclerosis.

The sample holds a few counts of this clonotype. The chain recombines TRBV7-2 with TRBJ2-3; 7 positions match TRBD1. Germline V gene lookup returns CDR1 SGHTA and CDR2 FQGNSA. The trim removed 5 bases at V and 5 bases at J, leaving 13 bases unmatched. The CDR3 has 16 residues. DNA for the CDR3: TGTGCCAGCAGCCCCAGGGGACAGATGCCAAGAGATACGCAGTATTTT. Translating it yields CASSPRGQMPRDTQYF.

This clonotype has only a few counts. The chain has TRBV6-5 and TRBJ1-2; tentative D call: TRBD1 (5 bases). CDR3 length: 13 amino acids. Germline-derived CDR1 and CDR2 are MNHEY and SVGAGI. V was pared by 3 bases and J by 8 bases, with 13 bases between. This chain's CDR3 is CASSYLRDAGYTF. For the CDR3, the DNA is TGTGCCAGCAGTTATCTCCGGGACGCCGGCTACACCTTC.

V usage is TRBV25-1 and J usage is TRBJ1-5; 7 bases are shared with TRBD1. The ends lost 1 base at V and 3 bases at J; junction bases unmatched: 6. Germline CDR1 is MGHDK and CDR2 is SYGVNS. The CDR3 consists of 16 residues. The CDR3 region has the DNA TGTGCCAGCAGTGAATGGGGGACAGCTAACAATCAGCCCCAGCATTTT. Translated: CASSEWGTANNQPQHF.

This chain uses TRBV7-2 with TRBJ2-4; 7 bases map to TRBD2. V gave up 0 bases and J gave up 7 bases; unmatched junction bases: 6. The CDR3 runs to 15 residues. CDR1 and CDR2 from the germline V gene are SGHTA and FQGNSA. The CDR3 loop is CASSLARGGTNIQYF. The CDR3 region has the DNA TGTGCCAGCAGCTTAGCGCGGGGAGGGACTAACATTCAGTACTTC.

The V and J genes are TRBV20-1 and TRBJ2-5; the D gene is possibly TRBD2 (6 bases). The CDR3 covers 14 residues. Germline V gene data show CDR1 as DFQATT and CDR2 as SNEGSKA (reference sequence). Trimming removed 3 bases from V and 2 bases from J, with 13 bases in between. The CDR3 protein is CSARVMRDQETQYF. As DNA, the CDR3 is TGCAGTGCTAGGGTCATGCGGGATCAAGAGACCCAGTACTTC.

This clonotype was recorded a few times. The genes are TRBV4-2 and TRBJ2-7; tentatively, D is TRBD1 (5 bases). Trimming stripped 3 bases from V and 5 bases from J, with 14 bases between. Germline CDR1 LGHNA, CDR2 YNFKEQ. The CDR3 loop spans 14 amino acids. Here the CDR3 DNA reads TGTGCCAGCAGCCAGACACAAGGGGCGGACGAGCAGTACTTC. It is translated as CASSQTQGADEQYF.

This clonotype was found a few times. This chain uses TRBV5-1 with TRBJ2-1; no firm D call. CDR1 and CDR2 from the germline V gene are SGHRS and YFSETQ. This CDR3 contains 16 residues. V shed 3 bases and J shed 4 bases, with 17 bases lying between them. The CDR3 DNA is TGCGCCAGCAGCTGGTTTCGGTGGGAACGATACAATGAGCAGTTCTTC. Encoded protein: CASSWFRWERYNEQFF.

The rearrangement links TRBV21-1 to TRBJ2-7; the table's D call TRBD1 went unverified against the DNA. TRBV21-1 is tagged as a pseudogene. This CDR3 comprises 11 residues. In DNA, the CDR3 is TGTGCCAGCACCCCTGAGTACGAGCAGTACTTC. This gives the protein CASTPEYEQYF.

The chain joins TRBV27 to TRBJ2-4; 14 positions match TRBD2. The DNA end is a closer match to TRBJ2-7, so the J assignment may be wrong. The CDR3 extends over 16 amino acids. Germline CDR1 and CDR2: MNHEY and SMNVEV (reference sequence). The CDR3: CASSPKGLAGVDEQYF. The CDR3 DNA is TGTGCCAGCAGTCCAAAGGGACTAGCGGGAGTAGACGAGCAGTACTTC.

This chain joins TRBV29-1 and TRBJ1-5; perhaps TRBD1 as D (6 bases). The V gene's germline CDR1 is SQVTM and CDR2 ANQGSEA. V dropped 5 bases and J dropped 4 bases, with 18 bases sitting between them. This CDR3 has 15 amino acids. In DNA, the CDR3 is TGCAGCGTTATCCAGGGGATCGGTTGGAATCAGCCCCAGCATTTT. Encoded protein: CSVIQGIGWNQPQHF.

This clonotype came up many times. The rearrangement links TRBV4-3 to TRBJ2-7; D call uncertain. Between the trimmed V and J ends, which lost 5 bases and 3 bases, there was a span of 14 bases. Germline CDR1 LGHNA, CDR2 YSLEER. This CDR3 region has 14 residues. The CDR3 DNA is TGCGCCAGCAGCGGAGCCGTAAGCAACTACGAGCAGTACTTC. Its translation is CASSGAVSNYEQYF.

This clonotype was seen more than once but under ten times. This chain connects TRBV5-5 to TRBJ2-1, with a possible D match to TRBD1 (5 bases). The CDR3 covers 15 residues. Germline V gives CDR1 SGHKS, CDR2 YYEKEE (reference sequence). V shed 0 bases and J shed 4 bases, with 11 bases lying between them. For the CDR3, the DNA is TGTGCCAGCAGCTTGGGACAGACTCAATACAATGAGCAGTTCTTC. It codes for CASSLGQTQYNEQFF.

The sample holds a few counts of this clonotype. The chain couples TRBV20-1 to TRBJ2-3; 7 bases fit TRBD2. Per germline, CDR1 DFQATT and CDR2 SNEGSKA (reference sequence). The CDR3 has 16 amino acids. The V segment lost 3 bases and the J segment 0 bases; nucleotides outside the gene matches: 9. CDR3 coding DNA: TGCAGTGCTAGTCTCCGCGGGAGAGGGAGCACAGATACGCAGTATTTT. As protein: CSASLRGRGSTDTQYF.

The chain links TRBV6-6 to TRBJ1-5; 9 bases agree with TRBD1. Germline V lookup: CDR1 MNHNY, CDR2 SVGAGI (reference sequence). V was clipped by 8 bases and J by 1 base; unmatched bases: 9. The CDR3 runs to 16 residues. CDR3 nucleotides: TGTGCCAGCTTCGACGTCGGGACAGGGAGCAATCAGCCCCAGCATTTT. It codes for CASFDVGTGSNQPQHF.

This clonotype was counted only a few times. The rearrangement joins TRBV7-9 to TRBJ2-6, with D possibly being TRBD2 (5 bases). Germline lookup yields CDR1 SEHNR and CDR2 FQNEAQ (reference sequence). This CDR3 spans 15 amino acids. The ends were cut back, 3 bases at V and 2 bases at J, with 8 bases in the middle. The CDR3 DNA sequence: TGTGCCAGCAGCTTGACGGGAACTGGGGCCAACGTCCTGACTTTC. This translates into CASSLTGTGANVLTF.

This clonotype has only a few counts. The V call is TRBV9, the J call TRBJ2-4, with TRBD1 as a possible D gene (6 bases). V dropped 0 bases and J dropped 8 bases, with 18 bases sitting between them. Germline assignment: CDR1 SGDLS and CDR2 YYNGEE. The CDR3 sequence is 16 residues long. Written as DNA, the CDR3 is TGTGCCAGCAGCGTAGCTTCCGGGGCAGGGGTGGACATTCAGTACTTC. This codes for CASSVASGAGVDIQYF.

This rearrangement joins TRBV6-2 or TRBV6-3 to TRBJ2-1; D call uncertain. Per germline, CDR1 MNHEY and CDR2 SVGEGT. The CDR3 has 12 residues. The V and J ends lost 7 bases and 11 bases respectively, with 15 bases between them. For the CDR3, the DNA is TGTGCCAGCACCTCTTTTACCAGACAGCAGTTCTTC. Translated, it gives CASTSFTRQQFF.

The chain is built from TRBV5-1 and TRBJ1-1; the D gene is possibly TRBD1 (5 bases). V gave up 4 bases and J gave up 0 bases, with 13 bases separating them. The CDR3 sequence is 15 residues long. Germline loops: CDR1 SGHRS, CDR2 YFSETQ. The CDR3 is CASSKDSTMNTEAFF. The CDR3 DNA is TGCGCCAGCAGCAAAGACAGTACCATGAACACTGAAGCTTTCTTT.

In DNA form, the CDR3 reads TGTGCCAGCAGCTCCCCGACTAGGTACGAGCAGTACTTC. This sequence encodes CASSSPTRYEQYF. This chain uses TRBV7-9 with TRBJ2-7, with D perhaps matching TRBD2 (6 bases). The CDR3 is 13 amino acids. Germline V lookup: CDR1 SEHNR, CDR2 FQNEAQ (reference sequence). V was pared by 4 bases and J by 4 bases, with 11 bases between. Variable domain in full (rest from reference TRBV7-9 and TRBJ2-7): DTGVSQNPRHKITKRGQNVTFRCDPISEHNRLYWYRQTLGQGPEFLTYFQNEAQLEKSRLLSDRFSAERPKGSFSTLEIQRTEQGDSAMYLCASSSPTRYEQYFGPGTRLTVT.

As to this clonotype: The DNA is left out, because the CDR3 cannot be placed on it with certainty; the CDR3 is given as TCRdb lists it. This rearrangement joins TRBV29-1 to TRBJ2-4; the table's D call TRBD1 went unverified against the DNA. Germline CDR1 SQVTM, CDR2 ANQGSEA. The CDR3 comprises 16 residues, both ends counted. The CDR3 sequence: CSVLWALGTDPYERYF.

The chain combines TRBV7-9 with TRBJ1-1; the D is unclear. CDR1 SEHNR and CDR2 FQNEAQ come from the germline V gene (reference sequence). This CDR3 contains 11 residues. Trimming stripped 1 base from V and 5 bases from J, with 2 bases between. CDR3 DNA: TGTGCCAGCAGCTTAGTTACTGAAGCTTTCTTT. Translated, it gives CASSLVTEAFF.

This clonotype was counted a few times. The chain has TRBV5-5 and TRBJ2-3; 11 positions match TRBD2. The CDR3 has 17 amino acids. With V trimmed by 3 bases and J by 4 bases, 10 bases remained unmatched. CDR1 and CDR2 (germline): SGHKS, YYEKEE (reference sequence). In DNA, the CDR3 is TGTGCCAGCAGCTGGGATTTAGCGGGGGGGCTCGCAGATACGCAGTATTTT. It translates to CASSWDLAGGLADTQYF. The entire variable domain, with the rest obtained from reference TRBV5-5 and TRBJ2-3, is as follows: DAGVTQSPTHLIKTRGQQVTLRCSPISGHKSVSWYQQVLGQGPQFIFQYYEKEERGRGNFPDRFSARQFPNYSSELNVNALLLGDSALYLCASSWDLAGGLADTQYFGPGTRLTVL.

V usage is TRBV29-1 and J usage is TRBJ2-5; D unresolved. Trimming pared 5 bases from V and 5 bases from J, leaving 12 bases between. Germline loops: CDR1 SQVTM, CDR2 ANQGSEA. This CDR3 is 12 amino acids long. The CDR3 DNA reads TGCAGCGTTCACCATTCGTGGGAGACCCAGTACTTC. Translation: CSVHHSWETQYF.

This clonotype was seen a few times. The CDR3: CASSGWVWDTQRETQYF. The CDR3 DNA reads TGTGCCAGCAGCGGTTGGGTATGGGACACCCAGCGAGAGACCCAGTACTTC. The chain combines TRBV5-5 with TRBJ2-5, with TRBD1 as a possible D gene (6 bases). The germline CDR1 and CDR2 sequences are SGHKS and YYEKEE (reference sequence). Deletions cut 4 bases from V and 4 bases from J, with 23 bases between. The CDR3 totals 17 residues.

The chain is built from TRBV7-3 and TRBJ2-7, with D possibly TRBD2 on 5 matching bases. The germline V gene encodes CDR1 SGHTA and CDR2 FQGTGA. V lost 3 bases to trimming and J lost 3 bases, with 18 bases between them. CDR3 length: 16 residues. CDR3 bases: TGTGCCAGCAGCTTTGAGAGACACCAACGGGACTACGAGCAGTACTTC. It codes for CASSFERHQRDYEQYF.

The chain uses TRBV12-3 or TRBV12-4 and TRBJ2-1; D call uncertain. This CDR3 is 12 amino acids long. Trimming cost V 3 bases and J 12 bases, with 12 bases left between them. CDR3 sequence reads: CASSLIRTAQFF. The CDR3 DNA follows: TGTGCCAGCAGTTTGATCCGAACCGCGCAGTTCTTC.

This clonotype occurred once. The chain couples TRBV24-1 to TRBJ2-7; the D gene is possibly TRBD2 (5 bases). The J call is in doubt because the DNA end fits TRBJ2-5 better. The CDR3 contains 15 residues. CDR1 KGHDR and CDR2 SFDVKD come from the germline V gene. CDR3 nucleotide sequence: TGTGCCACCAGTGACGGACGGAGCAGCGGCGAGACCCAGTACTTC. This translates into CATSDGRSSGETQYF.